This T cell receptor (beta chain) was identified in a study of T-cell reconstitution after alpha-beta-depleted transplantation in children (dated by TCRdb to the mid-2010s). Describing the broader study: The study quantitatively tracked T-cell immune reconstitution after TCRalphabeta/CD19-depleted allogeneic hematopoietic cell transplantation in children using TCR repertoire profiling.

Trimming leaves V shorter by 0 bases and J shorter by 4 bases, with the junction holding 7 bases beyond the gene matches. The CDR3 goes from the cysteine to the phenylalanine over 17 residues. Left in the record is the CDR3 DNA by itself, 51 bases read in frame from the first base. CDR1 and CDR2 are read off the germline V gene as SGHRS and YFSETQ. The method behind the library was PCR. These reads were obtained on an Illumina HiSeq 2500. Molecular barcoding was employed in the preparation of TCR libraries, with unique molecular identifiers being used to normalize TCRbeta repertoire quantification. TCRdb reanalyzed the raw reads on its own, using fastp at Q25 for trimming and MiXCR for clone calling, and kept in-frame beta chains. One record per CDR3 amino acid sequence lists the most common genes and DNA. The sample table contains under 450,000 distinct CDR3 sequences; only one count was recorded for 15% to 20% of them. The top ten hold 25% to 30% of the sample.

The treatment or condition tag for this specimen amounts to: allogeneic hematopoietic cell transplantation with graft depleted of TCRalphabeta T cells and CD19 B cells. TCRalphabeta/CD19-depleted allogeneic hematopoietic cell grafts were given to the transplant recipients, all of whom were children. On the study overall, not on this receptor specifically: Over subsequent months, a decline in hyperexpanded clone frequencies was noted, and after one year, T-cell counts and TCRbeta diversity were mostly ascribed to newly produced T cells. Apparently early alphabetaT-cell count recovery about two months after transplant reportedly relied on only several hundred rapidly expanded clones derived from non-depleted graft cells. In some patients, the high TCRbeta diversity seen at day 60 was put down to recipient T cells and intrathymic progenitors that had survived conditioning.

This clonotype was seen more than once but under ten times. The clone's antigen remains unknown. No per-base quality is available; no much larger clone lies one base away. The sequence was collected from a boy younger than two who had a stem cell transplant for Wiskott-Aldrich syndrome, so the T cells may come from the graft donor. This receptor chain uses TRBV5-1 and TRBJ2-5; 12 bases in the middle match TRBD2. Sequencing used PBMCs, mostly from graft donor cells, obtained 360 days after TCRalphabeta/CD19-depleted stem cell transplant. The DNA sequence is given as TGCGCCAGCAGCTTGGGAACTAGCGGGAGGTCCGGAGAGACCCAGTACTTC. Its protein reads: CASSLGTSGRSGETQYF.